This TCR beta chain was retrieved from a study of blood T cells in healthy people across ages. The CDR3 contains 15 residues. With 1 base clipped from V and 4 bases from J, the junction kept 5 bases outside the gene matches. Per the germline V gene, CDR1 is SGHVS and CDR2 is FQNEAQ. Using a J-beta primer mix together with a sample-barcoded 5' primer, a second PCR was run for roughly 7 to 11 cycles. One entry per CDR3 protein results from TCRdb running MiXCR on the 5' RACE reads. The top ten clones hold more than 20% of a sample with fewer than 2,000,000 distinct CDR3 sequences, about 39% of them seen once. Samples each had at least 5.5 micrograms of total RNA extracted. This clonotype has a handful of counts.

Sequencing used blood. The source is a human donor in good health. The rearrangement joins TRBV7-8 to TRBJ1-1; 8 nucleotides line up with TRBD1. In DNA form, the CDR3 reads TGTGCCAGCAGCTTAGAGAGTGGGACAGGCACTGAAGCTTTCTTT. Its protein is CASSLESGTGTEAFF.